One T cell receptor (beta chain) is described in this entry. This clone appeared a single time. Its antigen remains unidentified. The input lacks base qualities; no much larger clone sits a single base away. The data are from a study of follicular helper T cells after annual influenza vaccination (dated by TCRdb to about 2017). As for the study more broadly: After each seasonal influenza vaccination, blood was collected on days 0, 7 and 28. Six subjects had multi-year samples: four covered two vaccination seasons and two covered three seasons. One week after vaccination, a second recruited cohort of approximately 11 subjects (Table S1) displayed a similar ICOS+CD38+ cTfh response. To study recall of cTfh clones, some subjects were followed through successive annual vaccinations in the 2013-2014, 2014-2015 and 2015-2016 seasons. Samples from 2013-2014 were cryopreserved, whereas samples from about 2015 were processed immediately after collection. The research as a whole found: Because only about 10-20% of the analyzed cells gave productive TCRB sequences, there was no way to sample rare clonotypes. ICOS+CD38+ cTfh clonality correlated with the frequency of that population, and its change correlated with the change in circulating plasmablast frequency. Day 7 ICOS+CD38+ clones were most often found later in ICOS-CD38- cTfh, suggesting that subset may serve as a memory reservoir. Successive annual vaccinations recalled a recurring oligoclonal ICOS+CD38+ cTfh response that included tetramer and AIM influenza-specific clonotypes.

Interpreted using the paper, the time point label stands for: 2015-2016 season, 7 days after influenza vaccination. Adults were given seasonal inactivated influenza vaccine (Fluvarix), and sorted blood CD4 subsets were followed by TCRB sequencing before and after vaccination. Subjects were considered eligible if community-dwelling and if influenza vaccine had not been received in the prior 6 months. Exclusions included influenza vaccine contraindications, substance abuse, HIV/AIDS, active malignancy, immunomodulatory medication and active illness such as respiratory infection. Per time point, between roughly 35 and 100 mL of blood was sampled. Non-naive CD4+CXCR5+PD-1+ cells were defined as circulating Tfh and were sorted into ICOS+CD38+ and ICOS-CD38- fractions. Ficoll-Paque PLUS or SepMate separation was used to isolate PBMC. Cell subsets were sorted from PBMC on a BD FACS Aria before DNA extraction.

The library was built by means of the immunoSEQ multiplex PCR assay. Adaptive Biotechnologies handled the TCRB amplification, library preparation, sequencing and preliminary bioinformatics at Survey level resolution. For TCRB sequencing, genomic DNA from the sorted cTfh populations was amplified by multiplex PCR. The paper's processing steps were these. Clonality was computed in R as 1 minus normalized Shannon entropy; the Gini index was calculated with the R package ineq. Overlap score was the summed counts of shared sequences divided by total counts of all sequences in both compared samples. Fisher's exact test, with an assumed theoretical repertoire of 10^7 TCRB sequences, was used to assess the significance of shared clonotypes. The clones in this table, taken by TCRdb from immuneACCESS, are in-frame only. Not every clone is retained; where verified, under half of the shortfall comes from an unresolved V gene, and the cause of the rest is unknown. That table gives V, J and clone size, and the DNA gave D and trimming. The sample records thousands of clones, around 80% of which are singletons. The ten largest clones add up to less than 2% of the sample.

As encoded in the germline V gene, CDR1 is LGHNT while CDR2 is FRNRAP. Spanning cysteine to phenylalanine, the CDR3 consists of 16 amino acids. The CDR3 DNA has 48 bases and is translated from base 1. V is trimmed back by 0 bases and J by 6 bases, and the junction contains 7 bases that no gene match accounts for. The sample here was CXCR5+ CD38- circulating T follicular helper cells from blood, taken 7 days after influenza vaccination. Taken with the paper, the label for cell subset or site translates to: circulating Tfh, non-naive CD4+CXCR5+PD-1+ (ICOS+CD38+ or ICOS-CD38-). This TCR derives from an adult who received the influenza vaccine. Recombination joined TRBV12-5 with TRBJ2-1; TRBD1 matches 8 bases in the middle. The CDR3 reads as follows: CASGLVTGQGANEQFF. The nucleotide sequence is TGTGCTAGTGGTTTGGTTACCGGGCAGGGGGCCAATGAGCAGTTCTTC.